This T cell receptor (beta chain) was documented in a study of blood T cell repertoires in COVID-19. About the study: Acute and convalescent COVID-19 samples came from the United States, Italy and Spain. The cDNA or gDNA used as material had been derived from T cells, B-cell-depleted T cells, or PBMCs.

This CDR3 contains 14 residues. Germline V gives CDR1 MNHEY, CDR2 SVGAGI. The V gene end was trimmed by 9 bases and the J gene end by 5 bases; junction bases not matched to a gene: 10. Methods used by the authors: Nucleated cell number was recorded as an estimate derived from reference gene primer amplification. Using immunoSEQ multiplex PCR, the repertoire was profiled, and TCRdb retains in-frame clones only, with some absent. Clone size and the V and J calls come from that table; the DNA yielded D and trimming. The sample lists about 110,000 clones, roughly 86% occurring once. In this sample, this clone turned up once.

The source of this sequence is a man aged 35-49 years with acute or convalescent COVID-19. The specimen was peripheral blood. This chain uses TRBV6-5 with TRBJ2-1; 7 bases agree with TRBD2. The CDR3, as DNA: TGTGCCAGTCGAAGGTCTAGCGGAAACAATGAGCAGTTCTTC. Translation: CASRRSSGNNEQFF.